The 21 T cell receptor beta chains below were found in one sample sequenced in a study of CD8 T cells in Susac syndrome (dated by TCRdb to the late 2010s). The library came from the immunoSEQ multiplex PCR assay. RNA was extracted using the RNeasy kit, and about 0.45 to 1 microgram was reverse transcribed with random hexamers. TCRdb itself trimmed the public reads at Q25 with fastp, ran MiXCR and retained productive beta chains. Each record represents a unique CDR3 protein, reported with the most common genes and DNA among its rows. The sample table lists 75,000 or so distinct CDR3 sequences, 94% of them with a count of one. The ten largest clones represent more than 0.8% of the sample. The sample taken for sequencing was CD8+ T cells from PBMCs. These receptors were collected from a human donor with Susac syndrome.

This chain uses TRBV7-8 with TRBJ2-1, with TRBD2 matching over 9 bases. The germline V gene encodes CDR1 SGHVS and CDR2 FQNEAQ. The ends lost 3 bases at V and 3 bases at J; junction bases unmatched: 3. The CDR3 totals 15 residues. Here the CDR3 reads CASSFSGGIYNEQFF. In DNA, the CDR3 is TGTGCCAGCAGCTTCAGCGGGGGGATCTACAATGAGCAGTTCTTC.

The rearrangement uses TRBV12-3 or TRBV12-4 and TRBJ2-7, with D tentatively TRBD1 or TRBD2 (7 bases each). This CDR3 comprises 14 residues. The V gene lost 2 bases and the J gene lost 3 bases, with 11 bases spanning the gap. As DNA, the CDR3 is TGTGCCAGCAGTTTATCAGGGGGGGACTACGAGCAGTACTTC. Translating gives CASSLSGGDYEQYF.

This chain uses TRBV29-1 with TRBJ1-2; a weak D match, TRBD1 (5 bases). The CDR3 is 14 residues long. Germline lookup yields CDR1 SQVTM and CDR2 ANQGSEA. The V end was cut by 0 bases, the J end by 4 bases, with 12 bases between. This CDR3 is CSVEDSRALYGYTF. The CDR3 nucleotides are TGCAGCGTTGAAGATAGCAGGGCCCTCTATGGCTACACCTTC.

Here the CDR3 reads CASSLYSRDTEAFF. The CDR3 DNA is TGTGCCAGCAGCTTATACAGCCGGGACACTGAAGCTTTCTTT. This chain joins TRBV7-9 and TRBJ1-1; D uncertain. Germline V gives CDR1 SEHNR, CDR2 FQNEAQ (reference sequence). CDR3 length: 14 amino acids. The ends were cut back, 2 bases at V and 3 bases at J, with 10 bases in the middle.

The chain has TRBV25-1 and TRBJ2-7; D unclear. Germline CDR1 reads MGHDK; CDR2 reads SYGVNS. Trimming stripped 3 bases from V and 1 base from J, with 7 bases between. The CDR3 extends over 13 amino acids. For the CDR3, the DNA is TGTGCCAGCAGTGAGTGGAGTTCCTACGAGCAGTACTTC. This encodes CASSEWSSYEQYF.

The chain employs TRBV14 and TRBJ1-3; perhaps TRBD1 as D (6 bases). Trimming took 5 bases from V and 4 from J, leaving 21 bases between them. CDR1 and CDR2 (germline): SGHDN, FVKESK. This CDR3 contains 17 residues. The chain's CDR3 is CASSVRDTSLGGNTIYF. The CDR3, as DNA: TGTGCCAGCAGCGTCCGGGACACTTCTCTCGGGGGAAACACCATATATTTT.

The table lists this clonotype with a count of one. The genes are TRBV11-1 and TRBJ2-1; maybe TRBD2 (6 bases). CDR1 is SGHAT and CDR2 is FQDESV in the germline V gene (reference sequence). V lost 8 bases to trimming and J lost 5 bases, with 13 bases between them. The CDR3 extends over 13 amino acids. CDR3 nucleotide sequence: TGTGCCAGCGGGTTAGCGGACCACAATGAGCAGTTCTTC. Amino acid sequence: CASGLADHNEQFF. Full variable domain (remainder filled in from reference TRBV11-1 and TRBJ2-1): EAEVAQSPRYKITEKSQAVAFWCDPISGHATLYWYRQILGQGPELLVQFQDESVVDDSQLPKDRFSAERLKGVDSTLKIQPAELGDSAMYLCASGLADHNEQFFGPGTRLTVL.

The chain is built from TRBV27 and TRBJ2-1; perhaps TRBD2 as D (6 bases). The CDR3 contains 14 residues. The germline gives CDR1 MNHEY, CDR2 SMNVEV (reference sequence). Trimming cost V 7 bases and J 6 bases, with 16 bases left between them. The CDR3 DNA follows: TGTGCCAGCATCTCCCTCGGGAGTTCCAATGAGCAGTTCTTC. Protein product: CASISLGSSNEQFF.

This clonotype came up once. The rearrangement links TRBV3-1 to TRBJ2-3; TRBD2 matches 7 bases. Germline assignment: CDR1 LGHDT and CDR2 YNNKEL (reference sequence). This CDR3 spans 16 amino acids. Trimming took 0 bases from V and 5 from J; bases not matched to a gene: 8. The CDR3: CASSQESAGVGDTQYF. The DNA for the CDR3 is TGTGCCAGCAGCCAAGAATCGGCGGGAGTGGGAGATACGCAGTATTTT.

This sequence joins TRBV13 and TRBJ1-5, with D possibly TRBD1 on 5 matching bases. Trimming cost V 4 bases and J 4 bases, with 11 bases left between them. There are 14 residues in the CDR3. Germline V lookup: CDR1 PRHDT, CDR2 FYEKMQ (reference sequence). CDR3 protein: CASSWGGRNQPQHF. Written as DNA, the CDR3 is TGTGCCAGCAGCTGGGGGGGACGAAATCAGCCCCAGCATTTT. Filled out from reference TRBV13 and TRBJ1-5, the complete variable domain reads AAGVIQSPRHLIKEKRETATLKCYPIPRHDTVYWYQQGPGQDPQFLISFYEKMQSDKGSIPDRFSAQQFSDYHSELNMSSLELGDSALYFCASSWGGRNQPQHFGDGTRLSIL.

The chain carries TRBV3-1 and TRBJ2-5; no firm D call. The CDR3 has 16 residues. Trimming pared 4 bases from V and 3 bases from J, leaving 18 bases between. Germline V gene data show CDR1 as LGHDT and CDR2 as YNNKEL (reference sequence). For the CDR3, the DNA is TGTGCCAGCAGCCCTCCGCTGAAGAATGGAGAAGAGACCCAGTACTTC. The encoded protein is CASSPPLKNGEETQYF.

This rearrangement joins TRBV18 to TRBJ2-5; D remains ambiguous. Trimming left V 3 bases short and J 3 bases short, with 11 bases between. The CDR3 spans 14 residues. In germline, CDR1 is KGHSH, CDR2 LQKENI. The CDR3 bases are TGTGCCAGCTCACCGGAAGGGATGGAAGAGACCCAGTACTTC. It translates to CASSPEGMEETQYF.

The gene calls are TRBV7-6 and TRBJ1-1; possible D gene TRBD1, 5 bases. Germline V CDR1 and CDR2: SGHVS, FNYEAQ. The V end was cut by 1 base, the J end by 0 bases, with 12 bases between. The CDR3 length is 16 residues. The CDR3 protein is CASSLGERGMNTEAFF. The CDR3 nucleotides are TGTGCCAGCAGCTTAGGAGAAAGGGGAATGAACACTGAAGCTTTCTTT.

This chain connects TRBV7-9 to TRBJ2-1, with D possibly being TRBD2 (6 bases). The V gene lost 4 bases and the J gene lost 1 base, with 11 bases spanning the gap. Germline values: CDR1 SEHNR, CDR2 FQNEAQ (reference sequence). The CDR3 runs to 15 residues. The CDR3 DNA is TGTGCCAGCAGCTCAACGCGGGGTTCCTACAATGAGCAGTTCTTC. This codes for CASSSTRGSYNEQFF. Variable domain in full (rest from reference TRBV7-9 and TRBJ2-1): DTGVSQNPRHKITKRGQNVTFRCDPISEHNRLYWYRQTLGQGPEFLTYFQNEAQLEKSRLLSDRFSAERPKGSFSTLEIQRTEQGDSAMYLCASSSTRGSYNEQFFGPGTRLTVL.

The chain has TRBV27 and TRBJ2-3; the match to TRBD2 covers 7 bases. Losses at the gene ends were 7 bases for V and 1 base for J; bases not matched to a gene: 11. CDR1 MNHEY and CDR2 SMNVEV come from the germline V gene (reference sequence). This CDR3 is 16 amino acids long. The CDR3 loop reads CASIEGGPSGTDTQYF. The CDR3 bases are TGTGCCAGCATCGAGGGAGGGCCGTCGGGCACAGATACGCAGTATTTT.

As concerns this clonotype: The junction and the germline gene differ at one end; a read error may be behind it. The V and J genes are TRBV4-2 and TRBJ2-1, with no clear D. The CDR3 is 13 amino acids. Germline V CDR1 and CDR2: LGHNA, YNFKEQ. CDR3 amino acids: CASSQSSSNEQFF. In DNA form, the CDR3 reads TGTGCCAGCAGCCAGTCGTCCTCCAATGAGCAGTTCTTC.

The chain employs TRBV12-3 or TRBV12-4 and TRBJ2-7, with TRBD1 as a possible D gene (7 bases). Trimming took off 6 bases at V and 3 bases at J, with 18 bases between the two ends. The CDR3 is 15 amino acids. CDR3 sequence reads: CASSGGQLELYEQYF. CDR3 DNA: TGTGCCAGCAGCGGGGGACAGCTAGAACTCTACGAGCAGTACTTC.

This chain joins TRBV20-1 and TRBJ2-5; D unresolved. Per the germline V gene, CDR1 is DFQATT and CDR2 is SNEGSKA (reference sequence). The CDR3 covers 15 residues. V was cut by 0 bases and J by 5 bases, with 16 bases left in between. CDR3 sequence (DNA): TGCAGTGCTAGAGATTCGAGGTTCGAGAGGGAGACCCAGTACTTC. Translation: CSARDSRFERETQYF.

The chain has TRBV7-3 and TRBJ2-3, with D hard to call. The germline V gene encodes CDR1 SGHTA and CDR2 FQGTGA. The ends were cut back, 0 bases at V and 6 bases at J, with 10 bases in the middle. The CDR3 is made up of 14 amino acids. For the CDR3, the DNA is TGTGCCAGCAGCTTAACAGGCCAGCGCGATACGCAGTATTTT. Its translation: CASSLTGQRDTQYF.

V usage is TRBV20-1 and J usage is TRBJ1-2; D call uncertain. This CDR3 comprises 13 residues. Germline CDR1 reads DFQATT; CDR2 reads SNEGSKA (reference sequence). Between the trimmed V and J ends, which lost 6 bases and 9 bases, there was a span of 20 bases. CDR3 protein: CSADEPPTIRYTF. DNA of the CDR3: TGCAGTGCCGATGAACCACCCACGATACGCTACACCTTC.

The rearrangement uses TRBV30 and TRBJ2-7; 9 positions match TRBD1. V lost 1 base and J lost 6; bases outside the gene matches: 4. CDR1 GTSNPN and CDR2 SVGIG come from the germline V gene (reference sequence). The length of the CDR3 is 13 residues. CDR3 loop: CAWSAGTGPEQYF. The CDR3 nucleotides read TGTGCCTGGAGTGCCGGGACAGGGCCCGAGCAGTACTTC. The full variable domain, its missing parts supplied by reference TRBV30 and TRBJ2-7, is SQTIHQWPATLVQPVGSPLSLECTVEGTSNPNLYWYRQAAGRGLQLLFYSVGIGQISSEVPQNLSASRPQDRQFILSSKKLLLSDSGFYLCAWSAGTGPEQYFGPGTRLTVT.